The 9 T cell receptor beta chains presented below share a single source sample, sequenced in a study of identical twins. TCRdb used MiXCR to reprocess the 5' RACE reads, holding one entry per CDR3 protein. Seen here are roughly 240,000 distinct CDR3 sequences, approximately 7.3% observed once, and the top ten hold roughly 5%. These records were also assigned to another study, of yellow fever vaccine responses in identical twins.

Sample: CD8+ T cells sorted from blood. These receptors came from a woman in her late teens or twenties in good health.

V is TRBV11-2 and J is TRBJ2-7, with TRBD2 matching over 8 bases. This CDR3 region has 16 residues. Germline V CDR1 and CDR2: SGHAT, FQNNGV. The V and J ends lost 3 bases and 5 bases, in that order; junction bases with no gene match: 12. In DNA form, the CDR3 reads TGTGCCAGCAGCTTCCTAGGGGGGACTAGTGCTGACGAGCAGTACTTC. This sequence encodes CASSFLGGTSADEQYF. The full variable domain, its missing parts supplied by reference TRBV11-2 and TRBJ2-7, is EAGVAQSPRYKIIEKRQSVAFWCNPISGHATLYWYQQILGQGPKLLIQFQNNGVVDDSQLPKDRFSAERLKGVDSTLKIQPAKLEDSAVYLCASSFLGGTSADEQYFGPGTRLTVT.

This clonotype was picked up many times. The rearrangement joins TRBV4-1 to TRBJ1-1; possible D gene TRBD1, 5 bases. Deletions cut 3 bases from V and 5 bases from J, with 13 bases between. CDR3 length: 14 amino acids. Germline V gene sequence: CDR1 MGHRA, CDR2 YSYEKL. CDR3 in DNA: TGCGCCAGCAGCCATATACCCAGGGATACTGAAGCTTTCTTT. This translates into CASSHIPRDTEAFF.

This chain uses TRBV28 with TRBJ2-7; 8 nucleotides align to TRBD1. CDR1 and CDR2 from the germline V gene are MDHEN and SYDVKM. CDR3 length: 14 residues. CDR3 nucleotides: TGTGCTTCGGGGGCGCAAAAGACAGGGGACGAGCAGTACTTC. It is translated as CASGAQKTGDEQYF.

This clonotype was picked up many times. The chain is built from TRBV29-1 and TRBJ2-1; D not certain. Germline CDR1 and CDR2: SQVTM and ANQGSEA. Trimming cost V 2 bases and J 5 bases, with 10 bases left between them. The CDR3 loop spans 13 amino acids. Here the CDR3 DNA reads TGCAGCGTTGAACTACCCGGAAACAATGAGCAGTTCTTC. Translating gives CSVELPGNNEQFF.

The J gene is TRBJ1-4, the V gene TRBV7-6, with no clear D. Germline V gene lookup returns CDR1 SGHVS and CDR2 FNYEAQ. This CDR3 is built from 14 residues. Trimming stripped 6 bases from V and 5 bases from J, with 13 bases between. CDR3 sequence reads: CASSPGSPNEKLFF. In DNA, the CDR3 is TGTGCCAGCAGTCCCGGGTCGCCAAATGAAAAACTGTTTTTT.

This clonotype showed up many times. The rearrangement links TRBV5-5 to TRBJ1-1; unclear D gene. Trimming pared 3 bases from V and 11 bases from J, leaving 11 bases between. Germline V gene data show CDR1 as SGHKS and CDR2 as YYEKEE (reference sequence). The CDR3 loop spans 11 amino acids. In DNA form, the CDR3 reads TGTGCCAGCAGCTCCTCAGGTTGGGCTTTCTTT. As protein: CASSSSGWAFF.

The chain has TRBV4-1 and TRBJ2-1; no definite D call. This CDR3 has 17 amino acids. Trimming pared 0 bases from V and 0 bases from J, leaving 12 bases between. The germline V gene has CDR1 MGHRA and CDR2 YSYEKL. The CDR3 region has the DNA TGCGCCAGCAGCCAAGATGGGTTCGGAAGCTCCTACAATGAGCAGTTCTTC. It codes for CASSQDGFGSSYNEQFF.

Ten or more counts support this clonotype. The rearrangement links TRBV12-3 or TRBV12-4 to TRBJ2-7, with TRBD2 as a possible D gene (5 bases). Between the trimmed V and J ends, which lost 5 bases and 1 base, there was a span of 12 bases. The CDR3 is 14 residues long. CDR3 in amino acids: CASSPLGSSYEQYF. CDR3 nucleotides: TGTGCCAGCAGTCCCCTAGGGAGTTCCTACGAGCAGTACTTC.

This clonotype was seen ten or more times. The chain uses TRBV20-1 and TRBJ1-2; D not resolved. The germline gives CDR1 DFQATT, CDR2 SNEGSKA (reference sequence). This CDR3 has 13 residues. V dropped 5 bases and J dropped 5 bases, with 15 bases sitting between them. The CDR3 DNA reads TGCAGTGCTCCCCAGGACGGGGAATATGGCTACACCTTC. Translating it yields CSAPQDGEYGYTF.